One and the same sample provided the 27 T cell receptor beta chains below, sequenced in a study of T-cell memory formation after mild COVID-19. One entry per CDR3 protein, called by TCRdb with MiXCR from the 5' RACE reads. The repertoire holds fewer than 200,000 distinct CDR3 sequences, approximately 12% seen once, with 2.5% to 3.5% in the top ten. The sample taken for sequencing was PBMCs or a T cell subset sorted from them (not recorded which). All receptors come from a man aged 18 to 35 who had mild COVID-19 (a few samples of this study predate the infection). Cell type and time point are not known.

This chain connects TRBV7-9 to TRBJ2-6; D remains ambiguous. Germline loops: CDR1 SEHNR, CDR2 FQNEAQ (reference sequence). V was pared by 5 bases and J by 1 base, with 18 bases between. The CDR3 is 18 residues long. The CDR3 region is CASSPRLGIFSGANVLTF. The CDR3 nucleotides read TGTGCCAGCAGCCCTAGACTTGGAATTTTTTCTGGGGCCAACGTCCTGACTTTC.

The gene calls are TRBV7-2 and TRBJ1-2; D is perhaps TRBD1 (5 bases). CDR3 length: 15 amino acids. Trimming left V 1 base short and J 4 bases short, with 13 bases between. The germline CDR1 and CDR2 sequences are SGHTA and FQGNSA. For the CDR3, the DNA is TGTGCCAGCAGCTTAGAGGTGGCGGGACCCTATGGCTACACCTTC. This sequence encodes CASSLEVAGPYGYTF.

On this clonotype itself: The junction and the germline gene differ at one end; a read error may be behind it. The rearrangement uses TRBV6-5 and TRBJ1-2; D gene ambiguous. The CDR3 has 14 residues. Germline-derived CDR1 and CDR2 are MNHEY and SVGAGI. The CDR3: CAISYSLGGSGYTF. CDR3 nucleotide sequence: TGTGCCATCAGTTACTCGCTGGGAGGGAGTGGCTACACCTTC.

This chain links TRBV24-1 with TRBJ2-3; a weak D match, TRBD1 (6 bases). CDR3 size: 17 residues. The V and J ends lost 1 base and 0 bases respectively, with 13 bases between them. Germline CDR1 reads KGHDR; CDR2 reads SFDVKD. The DNA of the CDR3 is TGTGCCACCAGTGATTTCGGGACACGACATAGCACAGATACGCAGTATTTT. It yields the protein CATSDFGTRHSTDTQYF.

This clonotype was counted ten times or more. The chain combines TRBV7-2 with TRBJ2-6; D is unresolved. The CDR3 length is 12 residues. Looked up from germline, CDR1 is SGHTA and CDR2 is FQGNSA. The V end was cut by 4 bases, the J end by 2 bases, with 0 bases between. CDR3 sequence (DNA): TGTGCCAGCAGCTCTGGGGCCAACGTCCTGACTTTC. It is translated as CASSSGANVLTF.

This clonotype turned up a few times. V gene TRBV24-1 combines with J gene TRBJ2-3; D gene uncertain. The V and J ends lost 4 bases and 3 bases respectively, with 7 bases between them. The CDR3 consists of 13 residues. CDR1 KGHDR and CDR2 SFDVKD come from the germline V gene. CDR3 sequence reads: CATSEAQTDTQYF. The DNA for the CDR3 is TGTGCCACCAGTGAGGCCCAGACAGATACGCAGTATTTT.

In its sample, this clonotype was seen a few times. The chain combines TRBV12-3 or TRBV12-4 with TRBJ1-1; the D gene is possibly TRBD1 (5 bases). This CDR3 comprises 14 residues. Trimming took 5 bases from V and 1 from J, leaving 11 bases between them. The CDR3 here is CASSMGTENTEAFF. In nucleotides, the CDR3 is TGTGCCAGCAGTATGGGGACGGAGAACACTGAAGCTTTCTTT.

The chain carries TRBV6-2 or TRBV6-3 and TRBJ1-1; D gene ambiguous. The length of the CDR3 is 12 residues. The germline V gene has CDR1 MNHEY and CDR2 SVGEGT. Between the trimmed V and J ends, which lost 5 bases and 1 base, there was a span of 5 bases. CDR3 in DNA: TGTGCCAGCAGTAGACAGAACACTGAAGCTTTCTTT. Translation gives CASSRQNTEAFF.

With respect to this clonotype: An end of the junction differs from the germline gene, which may be a read error. V is TRBV4-1 and J is TRBJ1-2; the D is unclear. The germline V gene encodes CDR1 MGHRA and CDR2 YSYEKL. The CDR3 consists of 15 residues. CDR3 DNA sequence: TGCGCCAGCAGCCAAGAAGGGCCAGGACCCTATGACTACACCTTC. Encoded protein: CASSQEGPGPYDYTF.

J is TRBJ2-5 and V is TRBV5-1; D unresolved. V lost 1 base to trimming and J lost 2 bases, with 9 bases between them. This CDR3 is built from 14 residues. The germline gives CDR1 SGHRS, CDR2 YFSETQ. The CDR3 DNA is TGCGCCAGCAGCTTGTCGGGTCAGCAAGAGACCCAGTACTTC. Translation: CASSLSGQQETQYF.

J is TRBJ2-7 and V is TRBV12-3 or TRBV12-4, with 8 bases aligning to TRBD2. This CDR3 is built from 15 residues. The V gene end was trimmed by 5 bases and the J gene end by 4 bases; junction bases not matched to a gene: 10. CDR3 bases: TGTGCCAGCAGTCGGGGGGGGGGCGAGTGGTACGAGCAGTACTTC. Translating gives CASSRGGGEWYEQYF.

The rearrangement uses TRBV6-2 or TRBV6-3 and TRBJ1-1, with 8 positions matching TRBD1. The germline V gene encodes CDR1 MNHEY and CDR2 SVGEGT. This CDR3 region has 15 residues. Trimming took 5 bases from V and 2 from J; bases not matched to a gene: 7. The CDR3 loop reads CASSEWTGKNTEAFF. CDR3 nucleotides: TGTGCCAGCAGTGAATGGACAGGGAAAAACACTGAAGCTTTCTTT.

The chain links TRBV15 to TRBJ1-4; D ambiguous. V was pared by 0 bases and J by 8 bases, with 13 bases between. The CDR3 contains 15 residues. In germline, CDR1 is LNHNV, CDR2 YYDKDF (reference sequence). CDR3 coding DNA: TGTGCCACCAGCAGAGATCCCACGAAAGGGGAAAAACTGTTTTTT. Amino acids: CATSRDPTKGEKLFF.

Only one count was recorded for this clonotype. The chain joins TRBV28 to TRBJ1-1, with D unresolved. The CDR3 runs to 15 residues. Germline V lookup: CDR1 MDHEN, CDR2 SYDVKM. V lost 3 bases, J lost 4 bases, and 15 bases lay in between. In DNA form, the CDR3 reads TGTGCCAGCAGTTTTGAATCCGCGGGTGCCACTGAAGCTTTCTTT. Translated: CASSFESAGATEAFF.

The chain employs TRBV6-5 and TRBJ1-4; D is unresolved. CDR1 is MNHEY, CDR2 SVGAGI, per germline. The ends were cut back, 0 bases at V and 10 bases at J, with 15 bases in the middle. There are 15 residues in the CDR3. The CDR3 sequence is CASSYSYGDTVKLFF. CDR3 nucleotides: TGTGCCAGCAGTTACTCGTACGGGGATACGGTAAAACTGTTTTTT.

This clonotype has more than one count but fewer than ten. J is TRBJ2-5 and V is TRBV2; 14 bases are shared with TRBD2. CDR1 and CDR2 from the germline V gene are SNHLY and FYNNEI. The CDR3 covers 15 residues. Trimming cost V 6 bases and J 4 bases; bases outside gene matches: 4. CDR3 sequence (DNA): TGTGCCAGCAGGCGACTAGCGGGGGGGCTAGAGACCCAGTACTTC. It yields the protein CASRRLAGGLETQYF.

The V gene is TRBV5-1, the J gene TRBJ2-3; 7 bases are a match to TRBD1. CDR1 and CDR2 from the germline V gene are SGHRS and YFSETQ. This CDR3 is 15 amino acids long. With 5 bases clipped from V and 0 bases from J, the junction kept 6 bases outside the gene matches. In DNA form, the CDR3 reads TGCGCCAGCAGTTGGGACAGCTCTAGCACAGATACGCAGTATTTT. Protein product: CASSWDSSSTDTQYF.

This clonotype was seen a few times. This chain links TRBV3-1 with TRBJ2-1; 10 bases fit TRBD2. The CDR3 sequence is 16 residues long. The ends lost 5 bases at V and 7 bases at J; junction bases unmatched: 11. Germline CDR1 reads LGHDT; CDR2 reads YNNKEL (reference sequence). Here the CDR3 reads CASSSLERGGGNEQFF. CDR3 DNA: TGTGCCAGCAGCTCTCTCGAGCGGGGGGGTGGTAATGAGCAGTTCTTC.

In this sample, this clonotype turned up many times. The rearrangement joins TRBV3-1 to TRBJ1-2, with D hard to call. The germline CDR1 and CDR2 sequences are LGHDT and YNNKEL (reference sequence). Trimming removed 4 bases at V and 5 bases at J, with 8 bases between. The CDR3 totals 12 residues. CDR3 bases: TGTGCCAGCAGCCTTGGCAGTTATGGCTACACCTTC. This translates into CASSLGSYGYTF. The whole variable domain, remainder taken from reference TRBV3-1 and TRBJ1-2, is DTAVSQTPKYLVTQMGNDKSIKCEQNLGHDTMYWYKQDSKKFLKIMFSYNNKELIINETVPNRFSPKSPDKAHLNLHINSLELGDSAVYFCASSLGSYGYTFGSGTRLTVV.

This clonotype was recorded at least ten times. The gene calls are TRBV7-2 and TRBJ1-6, with 9 bases matching TRBD1. Germline V gene lookup returns CDR1 SGHTA and CDR2 FQGNSA. V was pared by 4 bases and J by 12 bases, with 7 bases of the junction left unmatched. This CDR3 has 14 residues. CDR3 nucleotides: TGTGCCAGCAGCTCCGGGACAGGGCAACGACCCCTCCACTTT. Its translation: CASSSGTGQRPLHF.

This chain uses TRBV24-1 with TRBJ2-1, with D possibly being TRBD2 (5 bases). CDR1 is KGHDR and CDR2 is SFDVKD in the germline V gene. This CDR3 contains 16 residues. V lost 0 bases and J lost 2, with 10 bases in between. CDR3 amino acids: CATSDLEGATYNEQFF. The CDR3 nucleotides are TGTGCCACCAGTGATTTGGAGGGAGCGACCTACAATGAGCAGTTCTTC.

Only a few counts were recorded for this clonotype. V gene TRBV6-5 combines with J gene TRBJ2-7; a weak D match, TRBD2 (8 bases). The CDR3 extends over 13 amino acids. The germline V gene encodes CDR1 MNHEY and CDR2 SVGAGI. With 6 bases removed from V and 5 bases from J, the gap between germline ends came to 14 bases. In nucleotides, the CDR3 is TGTGCCAGCAGCGGGAGGGGGCTCCACGAGCAGTACTTC. Its protein product is CASSGRGLHEQYF.

This clonotype showed up just a few times. This chain joins TRBV20-1 and TRBJ1-2; no reliable D call. Trimming stripped 3 bases from V and 0 bases from J, with 11 bases between. This CDR3 contains 14 residues. Germline V CDR1 and CDR2: DFQATT, SNEGSKA (reference sequence). The CDR3 loop reads CSASLRVSNYGYTF. The CDR3 DNA follows: TGCAGTGCTAGTTTGAGAGTCTCTAACTATGGCTACACCTTC.

This clonotype was recorded a few times. This chain joins TRBV19 and TRBJ1-6, with D possibly matching TRBD1 (6 bases). This CDR3 contains 15 residues. V was clipped by 5 bases and J by 7 bases, with 15 bases between them. Germline-derived CDR1 and CDR2 are LNHDA and SQIVND (reference sequence). The CDR3 protein is CASSSKGGRNSPLHF. CDR3 in DNA: TGTGCCAGTAGTTCTAAGGGGGGCCGAAATTCACCCCTCCACTTT.

This clonotype was recorded many times. The chain carries TRBV7-3 and TRBJ2-2, with D hard to call. V lost 1 base to trimming and J lost 0 bases, with 6 bases between them. This CDR3 spans 15 amino acids. Germline-derived CDR1 and CDR2 are SGHTA and FQGTGA. The CDR3 DNA follows: TGTGCCAGCAGCTTAAGCGGAGCGAACACCGGGGAGCTGTTTTTT. Its protein product is CASSLSGANTGELFF. Based on the CDR3 plus reference TRBV7-3 and TRBJ2-2, the full variable domain is GAGVSQTPSNKVTEKGKYVELRCDPISGHTALYWYRQSLGQGPEFLIYFQGTGAADDSGLPNDRFFAVRPEGSVSTLKIQRTERGDSAVYLCASSLSGANTGELFFGEGSRLTVL.

The chain joins TRBV6-5 to TRBJ1-1; possible D gene TRBD1, 5 bases. The CDR3 has 14 residues. The V end was cut by 6 bases, the J end by 8 bases, with 19 bases between. The germline gives CDR1 MNHEY, CDR2 SVGAGI. The DNA of the CDR3 is TGTGCCAGCAGCCCGGATGTCCCCGGGGGGGAAGCTTTCTTT. Its translation: CASSPDVPGGEAFF.

The rearrangement uses TRBV4-1 and TRBJ1-2, with 8 bases lining up with TRBD1. Germline trimming cut 2 bases from V and 5 bases from J; bases unmatched to any gene: 10. This CDR3 comprises 16 residues. Germline-derived CDR1 and CDR2 are MGHRA and YSYEKL. In nucleotides, the CDR3 is TGCGCCAGCAGCCAACCCAGACAGGGGAGTAGGTATGGCTACACCTTC. It is translated as CASSQPRQGSRYGYTF.